Following are 27 T cell receptor beta chains from one sample sequenced in a study of cytomegalovirus exposure and HLA in healthy donors. The PCR made use of 60 Vbeta and 13 Jbeta primers. Measured with immunoSEQ multiplex PCR; TCRdb has only the in-frame clones, and not every one. Among roughly 200,000 clones listed, roughly 80% were seen once. Material for sequencing was PBMCs. Receptor source: a man aged 25-40 years in good health and CMV-seronegative.

V usage is TRBV28 and J usage is TRBJ2-7; 8 nucleotides match TRBD2. Losses at the gene ends were 6 bases for V and 3 bases for J; bases not matched to a gene: 7. Germline lookup yields CDR1 MDHEN and CDR2 SYDVKM. The CDR3 length is 14 residues. CDR3 amino acids: CASRGGGTHYEQYF. The CDR3 DNA follows: TGTGCCAGCAGGGGCGGGGGGACGCACTACGAGCAGTACTTC.

The J gene is TRBJ1-1, the V gene TRBV7-9; 7 positions agree with TRBD1. CDR1 SEHNR and CDR2 FQNEAQ come from the germline V gene (reference sequence). The CDR3 loop spans 13 amino acids. V lost 4 bases to trimming and J lost 4 bases; unmatched junction nucleotides: 3. CDR3 loop: CASSWAGGTEAFF. The CDR3 DNA sequence: TGTGCCAGCAGCTGGGCAGGGGGCACTGAAGCTTTCTTT.

This chain joins TRBV11-2 and TRBJ2-3; possible D gene TRBD1, 5 bases. Trimming pared 1 base from V and 3 bases from J, leaving 11 bases between. The CDR3 has 15 residues. Per germline, CDR1 SGHAT and CDR2 FQNNGV. CDR3 region: CASSLVMGRTDTQYF. For the CDR3, the DNA is TGTGCCAGCAGCTTAGTAATGGGGCGGACAGATACGCAGTATTTT.

This rearrangement joins TRBV2 to TRBJ1-1; D is uncertain. The CDR3 totals 15 residues. Between the trimmed V and J ends, which lost 5 bases and 5 bases, there was a span of 18 bases. The V gene's germline CDR1 is SNHLY and CDR2 FYNNEI. The CDR3 region is CASSPEAGGSTEAFF. The CDR3 nucleotides are TGTGCCAGCAGTCCCGAAGCGGGAGGATCGACTGAAGCTTTCTTT.

The chain couples TRBV5-1 to TRBJ2-1; 14 bases align to TRBD2. The CDR3 sequence is 16 residues long. V shed 2 bases and J 7 bases; nucleotides not matched to a gene: 5. Germline assignment: CDR1 SGHRS and CDR2 YFSETQ. CDR3 protein: CASSLTTSGGANEQFF. The CDR3 DNA reads TGCGCCAGCAGCTTAACGACTAGCGGGGGGGCTAATGAGCAGTTCTTC.

The genes are TRBV2 and TRBJ2-1; 12 positions match TRBD2. There are 16 residues in the CDR3. Germline V lookup: CDR1 SNHLY, CDR2 FYNNEI. V was pared by 4 bases and J by 7 bases, with 8 bases of the junction left unmatched. The CDR3 loop is CASSASTSGGLNEQFF. In nucleotides, the CDR3 is TGTGCCAGCAGTGCCTCTACTAGCGGGGGGCTTAATGAGCAGTTCTTC.

In its sample, this clone was seen a few times. V and J are TRBV4-1 and TRBJ2-1; perhaps TRBD1 as D (7 bases). CDR3 length: 12 amino acids. Trimming shortened V by 4 bases and J by 8 bases, and 9 bases separated the two germline ends. In germline, CDR1 is MGHRA, CDR2 YSYEKL. The CDR3 bases are TGCGCCAGCAGCCCCAGGGGGGATGAGCAGTTCTTC. It encodes CASSPRGDEQFF.

The V call is TRBV7-9, the J call TRBJ2-2; D may be TRBD2 (6 bases). The germline V gene encodes CDR1 SEHNR and CDR2 FQNEAQ (reference sequence). With 3 bases removed from V and 2 bases from J, the gap between germline ends came to 10 bases. The CDR3 extends over 15 amino acids. CDR3 sequence: CASSLGGTNTGELFF. Here the CDR3 DNA reads TGTGCCAGCAGCTTGGGGGGAACTAACACCGGGGAGCTGTTTTTT.

This clone is a singleton in its sample. The V and J genes are TRBV9 and TRBJ1-2; possibly TRBD1 for D (5 bases). V dropped 4 bases and J dropped 5 bases, with 9 bases sitting between them. CDR1 and CDR2 (germline): SGDLS, YYNGEE. The CDR3 spans 12 residues. CDR3 residues: CASSLQGYGYTF. DNA of the CDR3: TGTGCCAGCAGCCTGCAGGGATATGGCTACACCTTC.

This chain connects TRBV19 to TRBJ1-1; 7 bases align to TRBD1. Losses at the gene ends were 7 bases for V and 4 bases for J; bases not matched to a gene: 6. The germline V gene encodes CDR1 LNHDA and CDR2 SQIVND (reference sequence). There are 13 residues in the CDR3. The CDR3 reads CASKRGDSTEAFF. The CDR3 DNA reads as TGTGCCAGTAAAAGGGGGGACAGCACTGAAGCTTTCTTT.

This clone showed up just once. This chain joins TRBV6-5 and TRBJ2-2, with D possibly being TRBD1 (7 bases). The CDR3 loop spans 16 amino acids. Trimming pared 0 bases from V and 5 bases from J, leaving 13 bases between. Germline V lookup: CDR1 MNHEY, CDR2 SVGAGI. CDR3 sequence (DNA): TGTGCCAGCAGTTACTCGATCAGGGGGAGGACCGGGGAGCTGTTTTTT. Its translation: CASSYSIRGRTGELFF.

The chain is built from TRBV6-4 and TRBJ2-7; 8 bases fit TRBD1. Germline trimming cut 6 bases from V and 4 bases from J; bases unmatched to any gene: 11. The CDR3 sequence is 15 residues long. Per the germline V gene, CDR1 is MRHNA and CDR2 is SNTAGT. The CDR3 nucleotides are TGTGCCAGCAGCTTGGAGCAGGGGGCAATTTACGAGCAGTACTTC. Its protein is CASSLEQGAIYEQYF.

This chain links TRBV18 with TRBJ2-7, with a tentative D call TRBD1 (5 bases). The CDR3 is 15 amino acids. The germline gives CDR1 KGHSH, CDR2 LQKENI. V lost 6 bases to trimming and J lost 2 bases, with 17 bases between them. The CDR3 is CASSLRQGRPYEQYF. The CDR3 bases are TGTGCCAGCTCTCTGCGGCAGGGTCGACCCTACGAGCAGTACTTC.

This chain uses TRBV9 with TRBJ2-7, with D maybe TRBD2 (6 bases). The CDR3 runs to 13 residues. With 5 bases removed from V and 7 bases from J, the gap between germline ends came to 16 bases. Germline V CDR1 and CDR2: SGDLS, YYNGEE. CDR3 protein: CASSAVLAGEQYF. The CDR3 DNA follows: TGTGCCAGCAGTGCAGTACTAGCCGGAGAGCAGTACTTC.

The chain joins TRBV4-1 to TRBJ2-1; 7 bases fit TRBD1. This CDR3 is 20 amino acids long. Germline V gene data show CDR1 as MGHRA and CDR2 as YSYEKL. The J segment lost 0 bases and the V segment lost 4 bases, leaving 18 bases of the junction unmatched. The CDR3 nucleotides are TGCGCCAGCAGCCGACCCCCGCCCATGGGACAGTTTCTCTCCTACAATGAGCAGTTCTTC. Residues: CASSRPPPMGQFLSYNEQFF.

The chain is built from TRBV5-6 and TRBJ1-1; a possible D gene is TRBD1 (5 bases). The CDR3 has 13 amino acids. Germline CDR1 is SGHDT and CDR2 is YYEEEE. Trimming took 2 bases from V and 8 from J, leaving 13 bases between them. The CDR3 region is CASSLLGQREAFF. In DNA form, the CDR3 reads TGTGCCAGCAGCTTATTGGGGCAGCGCGAAGCTTTCTTT.

The genes are TRBV9 and TRBJ2-7, with D hard to call. V lost 0 bases and J 2 bases, leaving 12 bases between the germline ends. Germline V lookup: CDR1 SGDLS, CDR2 YYNGEE. The CDR3 is made up of 15 amino acids. CDR3 sequence: CASSVDGSITYEQYF. The CDR3 nucleotides are TGTGCCAGCAGCGTAGACGGGTCAATTACCTACGAGCAGTACTTC.

The rearrangement uses TRBV28 and TRBJ2-3; 9 bases are shared with TRBD2. The CDR3 is made up of 17 amino acids. J lost 5 bases, V lost 1 base, and 10 bases had no gene match. Germline loops: CDR1 MDHEN, CDR2 SYDVKM. CDR3 bases: TGTGCCAGCAGTTTATCCTCTAGCGGGGAGCCGAGAGATACGCAGTATTTT. It is translated as CASSLSSSGEPRDTQYF.

This chain connects TRBV18 to TRBJ1-1; D uncertain. The CDR3 sequence is 14 residues long. The V end lost 4 bases, the J end lost 0 bases, and 9 bases lay between the germline ends. Germline CDR1 reads KGHSH; CDR2 reads LQKENI. CDR3 protein: CASSRASMNTEAFF. DNA of the CDR3: TGTGCCAGCTCACGGGCATCTATGAACACTGAAGCTTTCTTT. Full variable domain (remainder filled in from reference TRBV18 and TRBJ1-1): NAGVMQNPRHLVRRRGQEARLRCSPMKGHSHVYWYRQLPEEGLKFMVYLQKENIIDESGMPKERFSAEFPKEGPSILRIQQVVRGDSAAYFCASSRASMNTEAFFGQGTRLTVV.

V gene TRBV10-3 combines with J gene TRBJ2-5, with D maybe TRBD1 (8 bases). The length of the CDR3 is 14 residues. V was cut by 6 bases and J by 0 bases, with 11 bases left in between. Germline loops: CDR1 ENHRY, CDR2 SYGVKD. CDR3 protein: CAIRQGGNQETQYF. The CDR3 DNA follows: TGTGCCATCAGACAGGGGGGGAACCAAGAGACCCAGTACTTC.

This CDR3 is CASSWDLETQYF. CDR3 in DNA: TGTGCCAGCAGCTGGGACTTAGAGACCCAGTACTTC. The gene calls are TRBV5-4 and TRBJ2-5; perhaps TRBD2 as D (6 bases). The V gene lost 3 bases and the J gene lost 4 bases, with 7 bases spanning the gap. This CDR3 has 12 amino acids. Germline V gene lookup returns CDR1 SGHNT and CDR2 YYREEE (reference sequence).

The V gene is TRBV11-2, the J gene TRBJ2-2; 9 bases fit TRBD1. The CDR3 loop spans 16 amino acids. Germline V gene sequence: CDR1 SGHAT, CDR2 FQNNGV. The trim removed 1 base at V and 6 bases at J, leaving 6 bases unmatched. CDR3 protein: CASSLGTGVFPGELFF. CDR3 coding DNA: TGTGCCAGCAGCTTAGGGACAGGGGTGTTTCCCGGGGAGCTGTTTTTT.

The chain couples TRBV7-6 to TRBJ2-5; TRBD2 agrees at 13 bases. The germline CDR1 and CDR2 sequences are SGHVS and FNYEAQ. The CDR3 is 15 residues long. The V gene end was trimmed by 5 bases and the J gene end by 5 bases; junction bases not matched to a gene: 5. The CDR3 coding sequence is TGTGCCAGCAGCCTACTAGCGGGGGGGCGGGAGACCCAGTACTTC. Its protein product is CASSLLAGGRETQYF.

The chain is built from TRBV28 and TRBJ1-6; 11 bases agree with TRBD1. Germline-derived CDR1 and CDR2 are MDHEN and SYDVKM. The CDR3 has 15 residues. After removal of 7 bases from V and 6 bases from J, the junction contained 5 bases not matched to a gene. CDR3 region: CASTPGQGVNSPLHF. Written as DNA, the CDR3 is TGTGCCAGCACTCCGGGACAGGGGGTTAATTCACCCCTCCACTTT.

The chain couples TRBV5-1 to TRBJ2-7; D remains ambiguous. The V end was cut by 0 bases, the J end by 6 bases, with 10 bases between. CDR1 is SGHRS, CDR2 YFSETQ, per germline. This CDR3 is 13 amino acids long. The CDR3 region is CASSLELLREQYF. The CDR3 nucleotides are TGCGCCAGCAGCTTGGAGCTCCTTCGCGAGCAGTACTTC.

The chain couples TRBV6-6 to TRBJ1-1; tentatively, D is TRBD1 (5 bases). V lost 8 bases and J 4 bases, leaving 8 bases between the germline ends. CDR3 size: 11 residues. Per germline, CDR1 MNHNY and CDR2 SVGAGI (reference sequence). The CDR3 spells CASWGGTEAFF. CDR3 DNA: TGTGCCAGCTGGGGGGGCACTGAAGCTTTCTTT.

This chain links TRBV4-3 with TRBJ2-5, with a weak D call TRBD1 (6 bases). Trimming removed 0 bases at V and 5 bases at J, with 16 bases between. This CDR3 is built from 16 residues. Germline V gene data show CDR1 as LGHNA and CDR2 as YSLEER. Here the CDR3 DNA reads TGCGCCAGCAGCCAAGAGGGACACTTACGAGGGGAGACCCAGTACTTC. Translating it yields CASSQEGHLRGETQYF.